The rows below give T cell receptor beta chains drawn from one sample of a study of blood T cell repertoires in COVID-19. Profiled with immunoSEQ multiplex PCR; TCRdb holds only in-frame clones, not every one. This table holds about 120,000 clones, about nine tenths found once. Sequencing was done on a sample of peripheral blood. Every receptor here comes from a human donor with active COVID-19. The donor label of this sample is uncertain. The CDR3 runs from the conserved cysteine through the conserved F or W. The D gene is left open where the match is weak. Where a row states a size, it is once, few, many or the class of an expanded clone; other rows omit it.

D	J	size	V	DNA	CDR3
-	TRBJ1-5	-	TRBV4-3	TGCGCCAGCAGCCAATCGGGCGCGAGAGGGCTTGGAAATCAGCCCCAGCATTTT	CASSQSGARGLGNQPQHF
-	TRBJ2-2	-	TRBV28	TGTGCCAGCAGTCCCCGAAGAACTCCCGGGGAGCTGTTTTTT	CASSPRRTPGELFF
-	TRBJ2-5	-	TRBV19	TGTGCCAGTAGTATAAGTTCTGAGGGAGAGACCCAGTACTTC	CASSISSEGETQYF
TRBD2	TRBJ2-1	-	TRBV7-9	TGTGCCAGCAGTTTGACTAGCCCTCAGCAGTTCTTC	CASSLTSPQQFF
TRBD2	TRBJ2-3	-	TRBV4-1	TGCGCCAGCAGCCTTTTTAGCGGGGCGACAGATACGCAGTATTTT	CASSLFSGATDTQYF
-	TRBJ2-1	-	TRBV2	TGTGCCAGCAGTGTTCCCGCGGGGTACAATGAGCAGTTCTTC	CASSVPAGYNEQFF
TRBD1	TRBJ2-1	-	TRBV4-3	TGCGCCAGCAGCCAAAAAAACAGGGGGAGCTCCTACAATGAGCAGTTCTTC	CASSQKNRGSSYNEQFF
-	TRBJ1-5	once	TRBV30	TGTGCCTGGAGTCGAACAGGGAACAATCAGCCCCAGCATTTT	CAWSRTGNNQPQHF
-	TRBJ1-1	-	TRBV5-6	TGTGCCAGCAGGAGAGGCCCCCAAGCTTTCTTT	CASRRGPQAFF
-	TRBJ1-2	-	TRBV27	TGTGCCAGCAGTGCCAGTCGTATCGCGCCAGGTGCTACCTATGGCTACACCTTC	CASSASRIAPGATYGYTF
TRBD1	TRBJ1-2	once	TRBV30	TGTGCCTGGAGAGACGACAGGGCTGGCAGCTATGGCTACACCTTC	CAWRDDRAGSYGYTF
TRBD1	TRBJ1-1	-	TRBV12-5	TGTGCTAGTGGTTTGGTCACGGGACAGGGGGCTTGGACTGAAGCTTTCTTT	CASGLVTGQGAWTEAFF
TRBD1	TRBJ2-1	-	TRBV3-1/TRBV3-2	TGTGCCAGCAGCCAGGGACAGCACAATGAGCAGTTCTTC	CASSQGQHNEQFF
-	TRBJ2-5	-	TRBV3-1/TRBV3-2	TGTGCCAGCAGCCAAGAACGGCCGGGTAGGGGGTTGGAGACCCAGTACTTC	CASSQERPGRGLETQYF
-	TRBJ2-3	-	TRBV6-1	TGTGCCAGCAGTGAAACAGGAGATACGCAGTATTTT	CASSETGDTQYF
TRBD1	TRBJ1-3	-	TRBV29-1	TGCAGCGTTGAGGGACAGGGGGGTCGAAACACCATATATTTT	CSVEGQGGRNTIYF
-	TRBJ1-3	-	TRBV6-6	TGTGCCAGCAGTCAGTTGAGCCGAGGGGGAAACACCATATATTTT	CASSQLSRGGNTIYF
TRBD2	TRBJ2-5	once	TRBV7-2	TGTGCCAGCACCGAGGGACTAGCGGGGCGTCAAGAGACCCAGTACTTC	CASTEGLAGRQETQYF
TRBD1	TRBJ2-3	-	TRBV10-3	TGTGCCATCAGAGGAGGACAGGGTGTGTCTGATACGCAGTATTTT	CAIRGGQGVSDTQYF
TRBD1	TRBJ1-6	once	TRBV27	TGTGCCAGCAGCCTTAGGGACAGGGCCGGGAATTCACCCCTCCACTTT	CASSLRDRAGNSPLHF
-	TRBJ2-5	-	TRBV7-9	TGTGCCAGCAGCTTAGTGGGGGCCGGAGAGACCCAGTACTTC	CASSLVGAGETQYF
TRBD2	TRBJ2-3	-	TRBV2	TGTGCCAGCGTAGCGGGGGCCCACACAGATACGCAGTATTTT	CASVAGAHTDTQYF
TRBD1	TRBJ2-7	-	TRBV11-3	TGTGCCAGCAGCCTAAAACAGGGGACCGAGCAGTACTTC	CASSLKQGTEQYF
-	TRBJ2-1	-	TRBV5-1	TGCGCCAGCAGCTTGGCCGGTAACAATGAGCAGTTCTTC	CASSLAGNNEQFF
TRBD1	TRBJ1-5	-	TRBV2	TGTGCCAGCAGCCGAGGACAGGGAAGGAACAATCAGCCCCAGCATTTT	CASSRGQGRNNQPQHF
TRBD1	TRBJ2-7	-	TRBV4-1	TGCGCCAGCAGCCAGGCCACCGGGACAGCAGCCTACGAGCAGTACTTC	CASSQATGTAAYEQYF
-	TRBJ2-5	-	TRBV5-1	TGCGCCAGCAGTCGCGGTTTATACAGGAACCGGGCCCCAGAGACCCAGTACTTC	CASSRGLYRNRAPETQYF
-	TRBJ2-7	-	TRBV12-3/TRBV12-4	TGTGCCAGCAGTTTTGTGGGGGCCGAGCAGTACTTC	CASSFVGAEQYF
TRBD1	TRBJ1-1	-	TRBV6-5	TGTGCCAGCAGTTACTCGACAGGGGAAGCTTTCTTT	CASSYSTGEAFF
TRBD1	TRBJ2-7	-	TRBV7-9	TGTGCCAGCAGCACAGATACACAGGGGCAGCAGTACTTC	CASSTDTQGQQYF
TRBD1	TRBJ2-5	-	TRBV4-3	TGCGCCAGCAGCCCGGGACAGGGTGTTGAAACCCAGTACTTC	CASSPGQGVETQYF
-	TRBJ2-1	-	TRBV10-1	TGCGCCAGCAGTTTCGCGGGGGCCAACAATGAGCAGTTCTTC	CASSFAGANNEQFF
-	TRBJ2-5	-	TRBV28	TGTGCCAGCAGTTTCCTGGGGCAGGGAAAGACCCAGTACTTC	CASSFLGQGKTQYF
-	TRBJ1-4	-	TRBV18	TGTGCCAGCTCACCGACAGGTCTGGGTGAAAAACTGTTTTTT	CASSPTGLGEKLFF
TRBD1	TRBJ1-2	-	TRBV5-4	TGTGCCAGCTGGCGGACAGGGGTTGGCTATGGCTACACCTTC	CASWRTGVGYGYTF
-	TRBJ1-3	-	TRBV3-1/TRBV3-2	TGTGCCAGCAGCCAGATCGGACAGCCTGGAAACACCATATATTTT	CASSQIGQPGNTIYF
-	TRBJ1-1	-	TRBV6-5	TGTGCCAGCAGTTACGAACACATGAACACTGAAGCTTTCTTT	CASSYEHMNTEAFF
TRBD2	TRBJ2-3	-	TRBV19	TGTGCCAGTAGCACTAGCGGGGGGACGGCAGATACGCAGTATTTT	CASSTSGGTADTQYF
-	TRBJ2-2	-	TRBV11-3	TGTGCCAGCAGCTTAGTATCTACGAACACCGGGGAGCTGTTTTTT	CASSLVSTNTGELFF
-	TRBJ1-2	once	TRBV6-5	TGTGCCAGCAGTTACAACCCGGGGGAGGCTAACTATGGCTACACCTTC	CASSYNPGEANYGYTF
-	TRBJ1-6	-	TRBV9	TGTGCCAGCAGCGTAAAGCAAGATAATTCACCCCTCCACTTT	CASSVKQDNSPLHF
TRBD2	TRBJ2-2	-	TRBV4-3	TGCGCCAGCAGCCAAGAGGGACTAGCGGGGGGATTGGCCGGGGAGCTGTTTTTT	CASSQEGLAGGLAGELFF
-	TRBJ1-1	-	TRBV11-2	TGTGCCAGCAGCTTATCGAGGGCGGCGGACACTGAAGCTTTCTTT	CASSLSRAADTEAFF
-	TRBJ1-1	-	TRBV30	TGTGCCTGGAGTGTCCCCAGACTAAACACTGAAGCTTTCTTT	CAWSVPRLNTEAFF
TRBD2	TRBJ2-6	-	TRBV7-8	TGTGCCAGCAGATTCCTAGCGGGGGGGTCTGGGGCCAACGTCCTGACTTTC	CASRFLAGGSGANVLTF